The rows below give T cell receptor beta chains drawn from one sample of a study of blood T cell repertoires in COVID-19. Data came from immunoSEQ multiplex PCR; TCRdb stores just in-frame clones and leaves some out. The sample lists 100,000 to 150,000 clones, more than 70% occurring once. The sequenced sample consisted of peripheral blood. All receptors come from a human donor in a cohort sampled during active COVID-19. CDR3s include the opening cysteine and the closing phenylalanine or tryptophan. The D gene is left open where the match is weak. Part of the rows lack a size; the others show once, few, many or a class for expanded clones.

v_call	d_call	j_call	clone_size	cdr3_aa	cdr3_nt
TRBV7-9	NA	TRBJ1-1	NA	CASSLAEGEAFF	TGTGCCAGCAGCTTAGCGGAGGGTGAAGCTTTCTTT
TRBV6-1	TRBD2	TRBJ2-1	few	CASSVSSGGASYNEQFF	TGTGCCAGCAGTGTCTCTAGCGGGGGGGCCTCCTACAATGAGCAGTTCTTC
TRBV30	NA	TRBJ1-4	NA	CAWRTPSEKLFF	TGTGCCTGGCGGACTCCCAGTGAAAAACTGTTTTTT
TRBV10-3	TRBD1	TRBJ2-7	NA	CAISGIGQGVRGEQYF	TGTGCCATCAGTGGAATAGGACAGGGCGTGAGGGGCGAGCAGTACTTC
TRBV5-1	NA	TRBJ2-7	NA	CASSVTATYEQYF	TGCGCCAGCAGCGTGACAGCGACGTACGAGCAGTACTTC
TRBV18	NA	TRBJ2-2	NA	CASSPNRETGELFF	TGTGCCAGCTCCCCCAACAGGGAAACCGGGGAGCTGTTTTTT
TRBV27	NA	TRBJ2-2	NA	CASSLDMSTGELFF	TGTGCCAGCAGTTTAGACATGAGCACCGGGGAGCTGTTTTTT
TRBV6-5	NA	TRBJ2-7	NA	CASIPRTPPGGEQYF	TGTGCCAGCATTCCTAGGACTCCCCCCGGAGGGGAGCAGTACTTC
TRBV29-1	TRBD1	TRBJ2-3	NA	CSVTGGGTDTQYF	TGCAGCGTAACAGGGGGAGGAACAGATACGCAGTATTTT
TRBV5-1	TRBD1	TRBJ1-2	NA	CASSLTGGFGYTF	TGCGCCAGCAGTCTAACAGGGGGGTTTGGCTACACCTTC
TRBV19	NA	TRBJ1-2	NA	CASSTGTDHYGYTF	TGTGCCAGTAGTACAGGTACCGATCACTATGGCTACACCTTC
TRBV29-1	NA	TRBJ2-7	once	CSVEGGLTYEQYF	TGCAGCGTTGAAGGGGGGCTCACCTACGAGCAGTACTTC
TRBV27	TRBD1	TRBJ2-7	NA	CASSFLGQVNSYEQYF	TGTGCCAGCAGTTTTTTAGGACAGGTGAACTCCTACGAGCAGTACTTC
TRBV6-1	NA	TRBJ1-5	NA	CASSEVMALLRDSNQPQHF	TGTGCCAGCAGTGAAGTCATGGCCCTTCTGAGGGATAGCAATCAGCCCCAGCATTTT
TRBV14	NA	TRBJ2-1	NA	CASSLGLSYNEQFF	TGTGCCAGCAGCCTCGGACTATCCTACAATGAGCAGTTCTTC
TRBV21-1	NA	TRBJ2-7	NA	CASSRSRGQYF	TGTGCCAGCAGCAGAAGCAGGGGGCAGTACTTC
TRBV7-8	NA	TRBJ1-5	NA	CASSLRISGQPQHF	TGTGCCAGCAGCTTACGTATATCCGGTCAGCCCCAGCATTTT
TRBV9	TRBD2	TRBJ2-7	NA	CASSVRAGREQYF	TGTGCCAGCAGCGTTAGAGCGGGGCGGGAGCAGTACTTC
TRBV7-3	TRBD1	TRBJ2-7	NA	CASRDAEGQGVSEQYF	TGTGCCAGCAGGGACGCCGAAGGGCAGGGGGTCAGCGAGCAGTACTTC
TRBV18	NA	TRBJ1-1	once	CASSPPPLKGTMNTEAFF	TGTGCCAGCTCACCACCCCCTTTAAAGGGGACTATGAACACTGAAGCTTTCTTT
TRBV7-4	NA	TRBJ1-5	NA	CASSLESKRTREVCNQPQHF	TGTGCCAGCAGCTTAGAGTCCAAACGGACAAGAGAAGTTTGCAATCAGCCCCAGCATTTT
TRBV5-6	NA	TRBJ2-7	NA	CASSFEGVYEQYF	TGTGCCAGCAGCTTCGAGGGTGTGTACGAGCAGTACTTC